These 5 T cell receptor beta chains originate from one sample sequenced in a study of blood T cells in healthy people across ages. PCR was performed a second time for about 7 to 12 cycles using a sample-barcoded 5' primer and a J-beta primer mix. TCRdb recomputed calls from the 5' RACE reads with MiXCR, one row per CDR3 protein. The repertoire holds about 730,000 distinct CDR3 sequences, around 46% seen once, with less than 25% in the top ten. Sequenced material: blood. These receptor sequences come from a woman between 55 and 75 years old in good health.

The rearrangement uses TRBV20-1 and TRBJ2-7, with D perhaps given as TRBD1 or TRBD2 (6 bases each). Germline assignment: CDR1 DFQATT and CDR2 SNEGSKA (reference sequence). The CDR3 loop spans 13 amino acids. CDR3 region: CTGGGVSLFEQYF. The DNA for the CDR3 is TGCACCGGGGGCGGGGTTTCCCTTTTCGAGCAGTACTTC.

The CDR3 protein is CASSFSPNSPLHF. The CDR3 DNA follows: TGCGCCAGCAGCTTTTCCCCTAATTCACCCCTCCACTTT. The V and J genes are TRBV5-1 and TRBJ1-6; no definite D call. CDR1 and CDR2 from the germline V gene are SGHRS and YFSETQ. The germline V and J ends were trimmed by 2 bases and 6 bases, with 6 bases remaining between them. CDR3 length equals 13 residues.

The J gene is TRBJ1-2, the V gene TRBV6-5; no reliable D call. Germline V lookup: CDR1 MNHEY, CDR2 SVGAGI. The CDR3 has 13 residues. The V end was cut by 4 bases, the J end by 4 bases, with 10 bases between. Here the CDR3 reads CASSLTPSYGYTF. DNA of the CDR3: TGTGCCAGCAGTTTAACCCCCTCCTATGGCTACACCTTC.

This clonotype has only a few counts. The chain joins TRBV29-1 to TRBJ2-7; possibly TRBD1 or TRBD2 for D (5 bases each). This CDR3 spans 13 amino acids. V dropped 6 bases and J dropped 2 bases, with 14 bases sitting between them. Germline values: CDR1 SQVTM, CDR2 ANQGSEA. In DNA form, the CDR3 reads TGCAGCGTGGATGGGACCGATCCCTACGAGCAGTACTTC. Amino acid sequence: CSVDGTDPYEQYF.

This clonotype was detected only a few times. The rearrangement links TRBV4-3 to TRBJ1-1; tentatively, D is TRBD1 (5 bases). The V end lost 3 bases, the J end lost 3 bases, and 8 bases lay between the germline ends. CDR3 length: 13 residues. Germline V gene lookup returns CDR1 LGHNA and CDR2 YSLEER. CDR3 sequence: CASSQGVYTEAFF. The CDR3 region has the DNA TGCGCCAGCAGCCAGGGGGTATACACTGAAGCTTTCTTT.